The rows below give T cell receptor beta chains drawn from one sample of a study of human T cells and chemical hapten exposure. TCRdb ran MiXCR on the RACE reads and lists one entry per CDR3 protein. The profile shows about 110,000 distinct CDR3 sequences, approximately 8.8% of them singletons. Here the sequenced sample was whole blood, taken in connection with sensitization to the hapten diphenylcyclopropenone (DPC). These receptors came from a woman between 35 and 50 years old with alopecia areata. Some clones in this sample may be carry-over from other donors' samples. CDR3s include the opening cysteine and the closing phenylalanine or tryptophan. Each record gives: D gene, clone size, V gene, J gene, CDR3 protein, CDR3 DNA. The D gene is left open where the match is weak. Only part of the rows carry a size: once, few, many, or a class if the clone is expanded.

TRBD2,few,TRBV12-3/TRBV12-4,TRBJ2-1,CASLRTSGSNEQFF,TGTGCCAGCCTTCGGACTAGCGGGAGCAATGAGCAGTTCTTC
TRBD1,many,TRBV6-2/TRBV6-3,TRBJ1-3,CASSQGISGNTIYF,TGTGCCAGTTCACAGGGGATCTCTGGAAACACCATATATTTT
TRBD1,many,TRBV7-3,TRBJ2-1,CASSWDRYNEQFF,TGTGCCAGCAGCTGGGACAGATACAATGAGCAGTTCTTC
TRBD1,NA,TRBV29-1,TRBJ1-1,CSVEPDRGAEAFF,TGCAGCGTTGAACCTGACAGGGGGGCCGAAGCTTTCTTT
TRBD1,NA,TRBV7-2,TRBJ2-7,CASSLGTGITYEQYF,TGTGCCAGCAGCTTAGGGACAGGGATAACCTACGAGCAGTACTTC
TRBD1,many,TRBV12-3/TRBV12-4,TRBJ1-4,CASSAGTGLNEKLFF,TGTGCCAGCAGCGCGGGGACAGGGCTAAATGAAAAACTGTTTTTT
TRBD1,many,TRBV24-1,TRBJ2-3,CATSDYRGGDTQYF,TGTGCCACCAGTGACTACAGGGGTGGAGATACGCAGTATTTT
TRBD1,few,TRBV7-2,TRBJ1-6,CASSHQDRDRGSPLHF,TGTGCCAGCAGCCACCAAGACCGGGACAGGGGCTCACCCCTCCACTTT
NA,NA,TRBV4-1,TRBJ2-7,CASSPGSNYEQYF,TGCGCCAGCAGCCCCGGTTCCAACTACGAGCAGTACTTC
NA,NA,TRBV10-3,TRBJ1-3,CAISEIGGFSGNTIYF,TGTGCCATCAGTGAAATAGGAGGGTTCTCTGGAAACACCATATATTTT
TRBD1,few,TRBV5-5,TRBJ1-2,CASSLRLGGWGTEYYGYTF,TGTGCCAGCAGCTTGAGGCTCGGGGGCTGGGGGACAGAGTACTATGGCTACACCTTC
NA,many,TRBV15,TRBJ2-3,CATSRGGGDTQYF,TGTGCCACCAGCAGAGGAGGGGGGGATACGCAGTATTTT
NA,NA,TRBV20-1,TRBJ1-5,CSAGRGAEQPQHF,TGCAGTGCTGGGAGGGGGGCCGAACAGCCCCAGCATTTT
NA,NA,TRBV20-1,TRBJ1-1,CCAPGTSDTEAFF,TGCTGTGCTCCCGGGACATCGGACACTGAAGCTTTCTTT
NA,many,TRBV7-2,TRBJ2-1,CASSPLAGPYNEQFF,TGTGCCAGCAGCCCCCTGGCGGGGCCCTACAATGAGCAGTTCTTC
NA,many,TRBV4-3,TRBJ2-5,CASSQEPNIGETQYF,TGCGCCAGCAGCCAAGAGCCGAATATTGGAGAGACCCAGTACTTC
NA,few,TRBV6-2/TRBV6-3,TRBJ2-1,CASSYPPLGEQFF,TGTGCCAGCAGTTACCCCCCCCTGGGGGAGCAGTTCTTC
NA,NA,TRBV7-9,TRBJ1-2,CASSERESRLYGYTF,TGTGCCAGCAGCGAACGTGAGAGCCGCCTCTATGGCTACACCTTC
TRBD1,many,TRBV5-1,TRBJ2-5,CASSLIGGEETQYF,TGCGCCAGCAGCTTGATAGGGGGCGAAGAGACCCAGTACTTC
NA,few,TRBV28,TRBJ1-4,CASSLATGFNEKLFF,TGTGCCAGCAGTTTAGCGACAGGTTTTAATGAAAAACTGTTTTTT
TRBD2,few,TRBV29-1,TRBJ2-1,CSVAIGLAWNEQFF,TGCAGCGTAGCCATCGGACTAGCGTGGAATGAGCAGTTCTTC
NA,many,TRBV18,TRBJ2-7,CASSPSRAVNPFEPYEQYF,TGTGCCAGCTCACCTTCCCGGGCAGTCAACCCCTTCGAACCCTACGAGCAGTACTTC
NA,few,TRBV6-1,TRBJ2-1,CACTGVNEQFF,TGTGCCTGTACGGGGGTCAATGAGCAGTTCTTC
NA,NA,TRBV27,TRBJ1-5,CASTTIAGMGNQPQHF,TGTGCCAGCACCACGATCGCGGGGATGGGCAATCAGCCCCAGCATTTT
NA,NA,TRBV29-1,TRBJ2-7,CSVEGGPYYEQYF,TGCAGCGTTGAGGGGGGCCCATACTACGAGCAGTACTTC
NA,few,TRBV29-1,TRBJ2-7,CSALPAGSSYEQYF,TGCAGCGCCCTCCCGGCTGGGAGCTCCTACGAGCAGTACTTC
NA,NA,TRBV2,TRBJ1-2,CASRPQGGGGYTF,TGTGCCAGCAGGCCCCAGGGCGGTGGGGGCTACACCTTC
NA,NA,TRBV6-2/TRBV6-3,TRBJ2-7,CASTDFNEQYF,TGTGCCAGCACCGACTTTAACGAGCAGTACTTC
NA,NA,TRBV7-9,TRBJ2-3,CASSQSGTNTDTQYF,TGTGCCAGCAGCCAATCTGGGACAAACACAGATACGCAGTATTTT
NA,many,TRBV7-2,TRBJ2-7,CASSFQARTQYYEQYF,TGTGCCAGCAGCTTTCAAGCCCGGACTCAATACTACGAGCAGTACTTC
NA,few,TRBV20-1,TRBJ2-3,CSARDERTDTQYF,TGCAGTGCTAGAGACGAGCGCACAGATACGCAGTATTTT
TRBD1,many,TRBV5-1,TRBJ1-2,CASSFQGDYGYTF,TGCGCCAGCAGCTTTCAGGGGGACTATGGCTACACCTTC
NA,few,TRBV29-1,TRBJ2-2,CSVNQGPGVGELFF,TGCAGCGTTAACCAGGGCCCAGGGGTCGGGGAGCTGTTTTTT
NA,many,TRBV18,TRBJ1-1,CASSPGITNTEAFF,TGTGCCAGCTCACCAGGGATTACGAACACTGAAGCTTTCTTT
NA,many,TRBV24-1,TRBJ1-2,CATSVTANYGYTF,TGTGCCACCAGTGTTACAGCTAACTATGGCTACACCTTC
NA,many,TRBV12-3/TRBV12-4,TRBJ1-2,CASSGTGSYGYTF,TGTGCCAGCAGTGGAACGGGGTCCTATGGCTACACCTTC
TRBD2,few,TRBV5-4,TRBJ2-3,CASSNFLAGGGNTQYF,TGTGCCAGCAGCAACTTCCTAGCGGGGGGCGGGAATACGCAGTATTTT
NA,many,TRBV5-4,TRBJ2-3,CASSAWGDGTDTQYF,TGTGCCAGCAGCGCGTGGGGGGATGGCACAGATACGCAGTATTTT
NA,many,TRBV10-3,TRBJ1-4,CANRQEGHEKLFF,TGTGCCAACAGACAAGAGGGTCACGAAAAACTGTTTTTT
TRBD1,many,TRBV6-5,TRBJ1-2,CASRGTGGFWYGYTF,TGTGCCAGCAGGGGGACAGGGGGCTTTTGGTATGGCTACACCTTC
NA,many,TRBV20-1,TRBJ2-5,CSAITRVGETQYF,TGCAGTGCCATTACCAGGGTCGGAGAGACCCAGTACTTC
NA,many,TRBV10-3,TRBJ1-5,CAISDRQGNQPQHF,TGTGCCATCAGTGACCGACAGGGCAATCAGCCCCAGCATTTT
NA,NA,TRBV12-3/TRBV12-4,TRBJ1-6,CASSPRTRPSGSPLHF,TGTGCCAGCAGTCCAAGGACAAGACCTTCGGGTTCACCCCTCCACTTT
NA,NA,TRBV7-2,TRBJ1-1,CASSPGGFGTEAFF,TGTGCCAGCAGCCCAGGTGGTTTCGGCACTGAAGCTTTCTTT
NA,NA,TRBV5-4,TRBJ1-2,CASSYGVQPNYGYTF,TGTGCCAGCAGCTACGGGGTCCAACCCAACTATGGCTACACCTTC
TRBD2,many,TRBV7-6,TRBJ2-7,CASSRGGPDSSFPYEQYF,TGTGCCAGCAGCCGGGGGGGGCCTGACTCCTCATTCCCCTACGAGCAGTACTTC
TRBD2,few,TRBV10-3,TRBJ2-3,CAIRVSPGGRNTQYF,TGTGCCATCAGAGTATCACCGGGGGGGCGGAATACGCAGTATTTT
NA,many,TRBV10-3,TRBJ1-3,CAISQGPNSGNTIYF,TGTGCCATCAGCCAGGGGCCCAACTCTGGAAACACCATATATTTT